Here is one T cell receptor (beta chain) with its context. Germline lookup yields CDR1 LNHDA and CDR2 SQIVND (reference sequence). CDR3 length: 14 residues. Deletions cut 7 bases from V and 6 bases from J, with 18 bases between. Original processing notes: Amplified reference gene primers provided the basis for estimating nucleated cell counts. Sequencing was performed with immunoSEQ multiplex PCR; in TCRdb, only in-frame clones are kept and a portion is missing. V and J calls and clone size are those listed in that table; D and trimming were worked out from the DNA. The sample shows 200,000 to 300,000 clones, approximately 80% of them seen only once. These data originate in a study of blood T cell repertoires in COVID-19. Overall study: COVID-19 samples, acute and convalescent, were from the United States, Italy and Spain. T cells, B-cell-depleted T cells, or PBMCs provided the cDNA or gDNA that served as material.

Material: peripheral blood. The origin of this receptor is an elderly woman with acute or convalescent COVID-19. The chain is built from TRBV19 and TRBJ1-1, with a tentative D call TRBD1 (5 bases). CDR3 bases: TGTGCCAGTAACCCCCGACAGTATAGCCCTGAAGCTTTCTTT. It codes for CASNPRQYSPEAFF.